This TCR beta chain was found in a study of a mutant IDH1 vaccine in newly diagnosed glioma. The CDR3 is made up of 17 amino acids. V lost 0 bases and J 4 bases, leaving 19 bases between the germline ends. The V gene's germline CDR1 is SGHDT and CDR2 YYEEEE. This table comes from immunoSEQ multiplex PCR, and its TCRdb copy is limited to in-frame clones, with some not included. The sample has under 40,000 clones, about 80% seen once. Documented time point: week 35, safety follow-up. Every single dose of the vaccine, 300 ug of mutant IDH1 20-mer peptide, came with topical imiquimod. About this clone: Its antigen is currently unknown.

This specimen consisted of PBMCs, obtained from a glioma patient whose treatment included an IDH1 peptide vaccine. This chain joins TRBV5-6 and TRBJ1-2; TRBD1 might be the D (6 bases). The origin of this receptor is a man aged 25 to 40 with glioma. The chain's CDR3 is CASSLGYREESGYGYTF. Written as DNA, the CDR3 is TGTGCCAGCAGCTTGGGATACAGGGAGGAAAGTGGCTATGGCTACACCTTC.